This T cell receptor (beta chain) was identified in a study of cytomegalovirus exposure and HLA in healthy donors. V was pared by 7 bases and J by 5 bases, with 11 bases of the junction left unmatched. Germline CDR1 and CDR2: MRHNA and SNTAGT. The CDR3 is 15 amino acids. All donors participated as healthy donors of bone marrow. A word on this clone: Its specificity is unknown.

The PCR was carried out with 60 Vbeta primers and 13 Jbeta primers. Using immunoSEQ multiplex PCR, the repertoire was profiled, and TCRdb retains in-frame clones only, with some absent. Here the sample table reports 75,000 to 90,000 clones. Findings and caveats of the study: A later analysis linked a missense DCLRE1C variant to TCR beta V- and J-gene trimming. Rarity marked most TCR sequences, yet some public TCRs occurred in many donors. A later examination showed that TCR association rates differed by HLA locus, with DRB1 most and HLA-C fewest.

The chain recombines TRBV6-4 with TRBJ1-1, with 9 bases that match TRBD1. This clonotype was sampled from an older woman in good health and CMV-seronegative. The sequenced sample was PBMCs. The CDR3 DNA reads TGTGCCAGCACCATTACGACAGGGGGGAAAACTGAAGCTTTCTTT. Amino acids: CASTITTGGKTEAFF.